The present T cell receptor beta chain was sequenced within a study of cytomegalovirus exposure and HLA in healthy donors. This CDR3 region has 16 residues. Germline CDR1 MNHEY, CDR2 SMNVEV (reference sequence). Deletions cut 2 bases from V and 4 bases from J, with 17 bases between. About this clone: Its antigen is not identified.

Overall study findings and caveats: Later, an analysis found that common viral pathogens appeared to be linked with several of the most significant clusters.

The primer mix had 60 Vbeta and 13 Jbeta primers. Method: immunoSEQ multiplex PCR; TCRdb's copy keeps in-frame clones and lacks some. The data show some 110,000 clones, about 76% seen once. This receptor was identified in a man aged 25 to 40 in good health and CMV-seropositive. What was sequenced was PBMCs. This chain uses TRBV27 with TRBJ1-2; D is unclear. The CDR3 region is CASSLVMAEDSYGYTF. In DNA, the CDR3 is TGTGCCAGCAGTTTAGTCATGGCGGAGGATAGCTATGGCTACACCTTC.